A single sample is the source of the 28 T cell receptor beta chains below, sequenced in a study of blood T cell repertoires in COVID-19. Profiling relied on immunoSEQ multiplex PCR, and the TCRdb table lists in-frame clones only, not all of them. In the table there are 55,000 to 65,000 clones, around 90% of which are singletons. The sample consisted of peripheral blood. The receptors come from a human donor with acute or convalescent COVID-19. The donor label of this sample is uncertain.

The genes are TRBV6-6 and TRBJ2-1; a possible D gene is TRBD2 (6 bases). V lost 8 bases and J 5 bases, leaving 16 bases between the germline ends. Germline V CDR1 and CDR2: MNHNY, SVGAGI (reference sequence). The CDR3 contains 14 residues. CDR3 protein: CASREGGDNNEQFF. The DNA for the CDR3 is TGTGCCAGCCGAGAGGGAGGAGACAACAATGAGCAGTTCTTC.

The chain carries TRBV7-2 and TRBJ2-7, with a tentative D call TRBD2 (6 bases). Trimming took 1 base from V and 2 from J, leaving 6 bases between them. This CDR3 region has 13 residues. Germline assignment: CDR1 SGHTA and CDR2 FQGNSA. This CDR3 reads CASSLGEAYEQYF. For the CDR3, the DNA is TGTGCCAGCAGCTTAGGGGAGGCCTACGAGCAGTACTTC. Filled out from reference TRBV7-2 and TRBJ2-7, the complete variable domain reads GAGVSQSPSNKVTEKGKDVELRCDPISGHTALYWYRQSLGQGLEFLIYFQGNSAPDKSGLPSDRFSAERTGGSVSTLTIQRTQQEDSAVYLCASSLGEAYEQYFGPGTRLTVT.

This rearrangement joins TRBV24-1 to TRBJ1-2, with TRBD1 matching over 7 bases. The V gene's germline CDR1 is KGHDR and CDR2 SFDVKD. CDR3 length: 13 amino acids. Germline trimming cut 6 bases from V and 3 bases from J; bases unmatched to any gene: 3. The DNA of the CDR3 is TGTGCCACCAGTTTAACAGGGGACTATGGCTACACCTTC. Translated: CATSLTGDYGYTF.

The chain recombines TRBV28 with TRBJ2-7, with D tentatively TRBD1 (6 bases). The germline gives CDR1 MDHEN, CDR2 SYDVKM. CDR3 length: 15 amino acids. The V gene lost 6 bases and the J gene lost 0 bases, with 15 bases spanning the gap. CDR3 coding DNA: TGTGCCAGCAGAACCGGGACATGGAGCTCCTACGAGCAGTACTTC. Its protein is CASRTGTWSSYEQYF.

The CDR3 region is CSVTRDASTDTQYF. The DNA for the CDR3 is TGCAGCGTTACCAGGGATGCTAGCACAGATACGCAGTATTTT. The rearrangement uses TRBV29-1 and TRBJ2-3; D may be TRBD1 (5 bases). Germline values: CDR1 SQVTM, CDR2 ANQGSEA. V dropped 5 bases and J dropped 0 bases, with 12 bases sitting between them. This CDR3 is 14 amino acids long.

This chain links TRBV28 with TRBJ1-2, with D perhaps matching TRBD1 (5 bases). V was trimmed by 2 bases and J by 2 bases, leaving 18 bases between them. This CDR3 has 17 amino acids. CDR1 and CDR2 (germline): MDHEN, SYDVKM. CDR3 amino acids: CASSLRQGFVVNYGYTF. DNA of the CDR3: TGTGCCAGCAGTTTACGGCAGGGTTTCGTGGTAAACTATGGCTACACCTTC.

The CDR3 reads CASSGDTNYGYTF. CDR3 DNA sequence: TGTGCCAGCTCAGGGGACACCAACTATGGCTACACCTTC. The chain couples TRBV18 to TRBJ1-2; a possible D gene is TRBD1 (6 bases). Deletions cut 5 bases from V and 2 bases from J, with 9 bases between. CDR3 length: 13 residues. Germline loops: CDR1 KGHSH, CDR2 LQKENI. Based on the CDR3 plus reference TRBV18 and TRBJ1-2, the full variable domain is NAGVMQNPRHLVRRRGQEARLRCSPMKGHSHVYWYRQLPEEGLKFMVYLQKENIIDESGMPKERFSAEFPKEGPSILRIQQVVRGDSAAYFCASSGDTNYGYTFGSGTRLTVV.

The DNA for the CDR3 is TGTGCCAGCAGCCCTAAGACTAGCGGGGGGGCGATAGAGACCCAGTACTTC. The encoded protein is CASSPKTSGGAIETQYF. This chain connects TRBV5-4 to TRBJ2-5, with 14 bases that match TRBD2. Germline-derived CDR1 and CDR2 are SGHNT and YYREEE (reference sequence). Losses at the gene ends were 4 bases for V and 4 bases for J; bases not matched to a gene: 9. The CDR3 is 17 amino acids. Complete variable domain (other parts from reference TRBV5-4 and TRBJ2-5): ETGVTQSPTHLIKTRGQQVTLRCSSQSGHNTVSWYQQALGQGPQFIFQYYREEENGRGNFPPRFSGLQFPNYSSELNVNALELDDSALYLCASSPKTSGGAIETQYFGPGTRLLVL.

J is TRBJ2-5 and V is TRBV29-1; D might be TRBD1 (7 bases). The CDR3 is 16 residues long. Trimming removed 1 base at V and 1 base at J, with 16 bases between. Germline V gene sequence: CDR1 SQVTM, CDR2 ANQGSEA. In DNA, the CDR3 is TGCAGCGTTGAAGGGGTACAGGGGACTTTCCAAGAGACCCAGTACTTC. Amino acid sequence: CSVEGVQGTFQETQYF.

This rearrangement joins TRBV5-1 to TRBJ2-3; 8 bases align to TRBD2. CDR1 and CDR2 (germline): SGHRS, YFSETQ. The CDR3 consists of 16 residues. With 1 base clipped from V and 0 bases from J, the junction kept 4 bases outside the gene matches. Here the CDR3 reads CASSLLIAGSTDTQYF. The CDR3 nucleotides are TGCGCCAGCAGCTTGTTGATAGCGGGGAGCACAGATACGCAGTATTTT.

The CDR3 here is CASSRGQKETQYF. The CDR3 DNA sequence: TGTGCCAGCTCACGGGGGCAAAAGGAGACCCAGTACTTC. V and J are TRBV18 and TRBJ2-5; a weak D match, TRBD1 (6 bases). This CDR3 contains 13 residues. Germline values: CDR1 KGHSH, CDR2 LQKENI. V was pared by 4 bases and J by 5 bases, with 11 bases between.

Notes on this clone: Mismatch with germline at one junction end may stem from a read error. This CDR3 is CASSTIFPIEAQYF. The CDR3 DNA follows: TGTGCCAGCAGTACCATCTTCCCCATAGAGGCCCAGTACTTC. The V and J genes are TRBV7-8 and TRBJ2-5; no clear D. Germline assignment: CDR1 SGHVS and CDR2 FQNEAQ. The CDR3 extends over 14 amino acids.

The V gene is TRBV19, the J gene TRBJ1-2, with D possibly TRBD1 on 6 matching bases. The CDR3 has 14 residues. V was trimmed by 1 base and J by 8 bases, leaving 14 bases between them. In germline, CDR1 is LNHDA, CDR2 SQIVND (reference sequence). The chain's CDR3 is CASSIGQASLGYTF. Written as DNA, the CDR3 is TGTGCCAGTAGTATAGGACAGGCTTCCCTCGGCTACACCTTC.

The genes are TRBV19 and TRBJ2-7; D perhaps matches TRBD2 (6 bases). The V gene lost 5 bases and the J gene lost 0 bases, with 11 bases spanning the gap. The CDR3 runs to 14 residues. The V gene's germline CDR1 is LNHDA and CDR2 SQIVND (reference sequence). CDR3 loop: CASSRDGSSYEQYF. In DNA, the CDR3 is TGTGCCAGTAGTCGGGACGGGAGCTCCTACGAGCAGTACTTC.

The rearrangement links TRBV19 to TRBJ2-3; TRBD1 agrees at 9 bases. Germline V gene lookup returns CDR1 LNHDA and CDR2 SQIVND (reference sequence). V lost 4 bases and J lost 6; bases outside the gene matches: 5. CDR3 length equals 14 residues. Here the CDR3 reads CASSRGQGSDTQYF. CDR3 DNA sequence: TGTGCCAGTAGTAGGGGACAGGGTTCGGATACGCAGTATTTT.

This chain joins TRBV7-2 and TRBJ2-3, with D maybe TRBD1 (5 bases). Germline CDR1 and CDR2: SGHTA and FQGNSA. The CDR3 has 14 amino acids. Trimming left V 5 bases short and J 1 base short, with 10 bases between. The CDR3 sequence: CASSPWGGTDTQYF. In DNA form, the CDR3 reads TGTGCCAGCAGCCCCTGGGGCGGCACAGATACGCAGTATTTT.

This clone was observed a single time. The chain employs TRBV7-9 and TRBJ2-5, with D perhaps TRBD2 (6 bases). Germline-derived CDR1 and CDR2 are SEHNR and FQNEAQ (reference sequence). This CDR3 is 13 amino acids long. V was shortened by 2 bases and J by 5 bases, with 9 bases between the two germline ends. The CDR3 reads CASSLSGVETQYF. The CDR3 region has the DNA TGTGCCAGCAGCTTATCGGGGGTGGAGACCCAGTACTTC.

The chain carries TRBV19 and TRBJ1-2; D remains unclear. With 3 bases removed from V and 8 bases from J, the gap between germline ends came to 10 bases. Germline CDR1 is LNHDA and CDR2 is SQIVND (reference sequence). This CDR3 is 12 amino acids long. Here the CDR3 reads CASSISGWGYTF. The DNA for the CDR3 is TGTGCCAGTAGTATCTCCGGGTGGGGCTACACCTTC.

The genes are TRBV19 and TRBJ2-3, with D possibly being TRBD2 (6 bases). Germline values: CDR1 LNHDA, CDR2 SQIVND (reference sequence). With 1 base removed from V and 4 bases from J, the gap between germline ends came to 9 bases. The CDR3 spans 14 residues. The CDR3 nucleotides are TGTGCCAGTAGTATAGCCGGGAGCGCAGATACGCAGTATTTT. Its protein is CASSIAGSADTQYF.

CDR3 sequence (DNA): TGTGCCAGCAATTTGCGTAACAGGGGGACAAGGGCTTTCTTT. It encodes CASNLRNRGTRAFF. The chain employs TRBV28 and TRBJ1-1; 8 nucleotides match TRBD1. Germline trimming cut 7 bases from V and 11 bases from J; bases unmatched to any gene: 15. The V gene's germline CDR1 is MDHEN and CDR2 SYDVKM. The CDR3 is 14 amino acids.

The chain is built from TRBV5-1 and TRBJ1-2, with D possibly TRBD1 on 6 matching bases. Germline V gene data show CDR1 as SGHRS and CDR2 as YFSETQ. Deletions cut 0 bases from V and 6 bases from J, with 15 bases between. CDR3 length: 15 residues. The CDR3 DNA is TGCGCCAGCAGCTTGGGGGCAGGGGCTTCAGATGGCTACACCTTC. It encodes CASSLGAGASDGYTF.

The rearrangement uses TRBV19 and TRBJ2-2; 13 bases align to TRBD2. V shed 5 bases, J shed 4 bases, and the junction held 13 bases outside the gene matches. Looked up from germline, CDR1 is LNHDA and CDR2 is SQIVND (reference sequence). The length of the CDR3 is 19 residues. The CDR3 region is CASSLGLAGNRLGTGELFF. The CDR3 DNA follows: TGTGCCAGTAGTCTGGGACTAGCGGGAAACCGGTTGGGCACCGGGGAGCTGTTTTTT. Supplemented by reference TRBV19 and TRBJ2-2, the full variable domain reads DGGITQSPKYLFRKEGQNVTLSCEQNLNHDAMYWYRQDPGQGLRLIYYSQIVNDFQKGDIAEGYSVSREKKESFPLTVTSAQKNPTAFYLCASSLGLAGNRLGTGELFFGEGSRLTVL.

The chain couples TRBV28 to TRBJ2-6, with 9 bases identical to TRBD1. Germline V gives CDR1 MDHEN, CDR2 SYDVKM. The trim removed 5 bases at V and 0 bases at J, leaving 5 bases unmatched. CDR3 size: 17 residues. For the CDR3, the DNA is TGTGCCAGCAGTGAGACAGGGGGTATCTCTGGGGCCAACGTCCTGACTTTC. It translates to CASSETGGISGANVLTF.

This clone occurred once. The chain employs TRBV15 and TRBJ2-7; tentatively, D is TRBD1 (6 bases). CDR3 length: 13 residues. CDR1 is LNHNV, CDR2 YYDKDF, per germline (reference sequence). Trimming removed 0 bases at V and 7 bases at J, with 10 bases between. The CDR3 DNA reads TGTGCCACCAGCAGAGATGAGGGGGAAGAGCAGTACTTC. It yields the protein CATSRDEGEEQYF.

The chain links TRBV2 to TRBJ2-7; weak D call: TRBD2 (7 bases). The V gene lost 8 bases and the J gene lost 7 bases, with 24 bases spanning the gap. The CDR3 has 15 residues. Germline V CDR1 and CDR2: SNHLY, FYNNEI. The CDR3 DNA reads as TGTGCCAGCCTCCTAGAAATTGGGGGGGCGCAAGAGCAGTACTTC. This encodes CASLLEIGGAQEQYF. Using reference TRBV2 and TRBJ2-7 for the parts outside the CDR3, the full variable domain is EPEVTQTPSHQVTQMGQEVILRCVPISNHLYFYWYRQILGQKVEFLVSFYNNEISEKSEIFDDQFSVERPDGSNFTLKIRSTKLEDSAMYFCASLLEIGGAQEQYFGPGTRLTVT.

CDR3: CAAKGQVGTDTQYF. CDR3 nucleotides: TGTGCCGCAAAGGGACAGGTGGGCACAGATACGCAGTATTTT. The V and J genes are TRBV10-3 and TRBJ2-3; 8 positions agree with TRBD1. CDR3 length: 14 residues. Germline V gene lookup returns CDR1 ENHRY and CDR2 SYGVKD. Unmatched junction bases numbered 8, after V lost 11 bases and J lost 1 base.

This clone appeared a single time. This chain connects TRBV6-5 to TRBJ1-6; D is unclear. CDR1 is MNHEY, CDR2 SVGAGI, per germline. This CDR3 has 12 residues. With 4 bases removed from V and 5 bases from J, the gap between germline ends came to 3 bases. The DNA for the CDR3 is TGTGCCAGCAGTTTTAATAATTCACCCCTCCACTTT. Protein product: CASSFNNSPLHF.

This clone was counted between two and nine times. CDR3 in amino acids: CASSLGQFNSPLHF. For the CDR3, the DNA is TGTGCCAGCAGCTTAGGGCAGTTTAATTCACCCCTCCACTTT. The chain has TRBV7-8 and TRBJ1-6; D not resolved. Per the germline V gene, CDR1 is SGHVS and CDR2 is FQNEAQ. Deletions cut 1 base from V and 6 bases from J, with 7 bases between. The CDR3 is made up of 14 amino acids.